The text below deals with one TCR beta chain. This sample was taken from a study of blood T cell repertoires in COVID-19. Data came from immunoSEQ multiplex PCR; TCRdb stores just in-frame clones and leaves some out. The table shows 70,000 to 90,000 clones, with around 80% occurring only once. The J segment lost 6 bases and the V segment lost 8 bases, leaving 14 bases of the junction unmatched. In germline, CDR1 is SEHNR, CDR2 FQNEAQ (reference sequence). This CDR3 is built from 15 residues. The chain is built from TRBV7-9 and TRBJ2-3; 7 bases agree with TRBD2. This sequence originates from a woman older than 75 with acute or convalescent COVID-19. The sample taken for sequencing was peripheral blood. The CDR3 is CASLDQRDLSDTQYF. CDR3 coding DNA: TGTGCCAGCCTGGATCAGCGGGACCTCAGCGATACGCAGTATTTT.